This TCR beta chain was captured in a study of blood T cell repertoires in COVID-19. Study information: Acute and convalescent COVID-19 samples came from the United States, Italy and Spain. Sample material is recorded as cDNA or gDNA derived from T cells, B-cell-depleted T cells, or PBMCs.

Data came from immunoSEQ multiplex PCR; TCRdb stores just in-frame clones and leaves some out. The sample has around 310,000 clones, around 89% seen once. Seattle patients were enrolled while actively infected and followed longitudinally. Germline V gene data show CDR1 as LGHNA and CDR2 as YNFKEQ. This CDR3 contains 16 residues. V gave up 0 bases and J gave up 4 bases; unmatched junction bases: 2. Input material: peripheral blood. The genes are TRBV4-2 and TRBJ2-5, with 13 nucleotides matching TRBD2. The clonotype comes from a woman in her 40s with COVID-19, enrolled during active disease. The CDR3 here is CASSQELAGGTETQYF. The CDR3 bases are TGTGCCAGCAGCCAAGAACTAGCGGGGGGGACAGAGACCCAGTACTTC.